This T cell receptor (beta chain) originates from a study of cytomegalovirus exposure and HLA in healthy donors. Notes on the study in general: Overall, roughly 170 TCR beta chains were annotated as cytomegalovirus-associated.

Germline trimming cut 5 bases from V and 5 bases from J; bases unmatched to any gene: 8. The CDR3 loop spans 15 amino acids. Germline assignment: CDR1 SGHVS and CDR2 FQNEAQ. To note about this clone: Its antigen is still unknown.

Sequencing used immunoSEQ multiplex PCR; TCRdb keeps in-frame clones, though not all of them. The sample lists some 230,000 clones, just over 90% occurring once. The receptor comes from a young woman in good health and CMV-seronegative. This rearrangement joins TRBV7-8 to TRBJ2-1; 8 nucleotides agree with TRBD1. The sequenced material came from PBMCs. The CDR3 DNA reads TGTGCCAGCAGCCCTCTGGGACAGGTAGACAATGAGCAGTTCTTC. It encodes CASSPLGQVDNEQFF.